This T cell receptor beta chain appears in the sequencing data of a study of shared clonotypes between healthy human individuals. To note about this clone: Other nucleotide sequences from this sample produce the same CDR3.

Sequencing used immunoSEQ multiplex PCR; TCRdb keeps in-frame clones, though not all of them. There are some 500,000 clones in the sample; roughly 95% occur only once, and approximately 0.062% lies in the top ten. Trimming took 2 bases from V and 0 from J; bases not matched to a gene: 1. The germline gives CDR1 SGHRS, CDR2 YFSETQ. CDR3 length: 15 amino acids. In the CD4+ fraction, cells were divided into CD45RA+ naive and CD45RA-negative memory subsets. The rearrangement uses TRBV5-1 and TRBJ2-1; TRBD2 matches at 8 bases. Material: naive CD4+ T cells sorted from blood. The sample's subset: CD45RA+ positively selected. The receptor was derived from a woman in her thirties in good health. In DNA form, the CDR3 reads TGCGCCAGCAGCTTCAGCGGGAGCTCCTACAATGAGCAGTTCTTC. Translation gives CASSFSGSSYNEQFF.